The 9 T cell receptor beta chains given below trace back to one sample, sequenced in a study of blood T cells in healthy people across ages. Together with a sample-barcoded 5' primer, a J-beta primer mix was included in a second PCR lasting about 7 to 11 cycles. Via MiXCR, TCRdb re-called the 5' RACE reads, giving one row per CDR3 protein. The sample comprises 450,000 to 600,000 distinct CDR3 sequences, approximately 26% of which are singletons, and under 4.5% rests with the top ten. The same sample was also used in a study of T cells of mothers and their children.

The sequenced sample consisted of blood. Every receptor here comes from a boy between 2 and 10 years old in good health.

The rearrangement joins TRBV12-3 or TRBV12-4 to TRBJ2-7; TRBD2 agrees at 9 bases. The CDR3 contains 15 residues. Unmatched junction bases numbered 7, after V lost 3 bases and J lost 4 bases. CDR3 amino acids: CASSFPTSGQYEQYF. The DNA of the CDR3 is TGTGCCAGCAGTTTCCCGACTAGCGGACAATACGAGCAGTACTTC.

The CDR3, as DNA: TGTGCCAGCGAACAGGAGTCAGTCGATGAAAAACTGTTTTTT. Protein sequence: CASEQESVDEKLFF. The rearrangement uses TRBV2 and TRBJ1-4, with a possible D match to TRBD1 (5 bases). Germline V gene sequence: CDR1 SNHLY, CDR2 FYNNEI. There are 14 residues in the CDR3. V dropped 8 bases and J dropped 6 bases, with 16 bases sitting between them.

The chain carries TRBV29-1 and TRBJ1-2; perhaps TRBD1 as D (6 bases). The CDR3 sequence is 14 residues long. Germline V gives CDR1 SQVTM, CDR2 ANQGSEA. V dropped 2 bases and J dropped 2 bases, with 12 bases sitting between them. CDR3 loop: CSVELKQGNYGYTF. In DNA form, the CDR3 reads TGCAGCGTTGAATTGAAACAGGGAAACTATGGCTACACCTTC.

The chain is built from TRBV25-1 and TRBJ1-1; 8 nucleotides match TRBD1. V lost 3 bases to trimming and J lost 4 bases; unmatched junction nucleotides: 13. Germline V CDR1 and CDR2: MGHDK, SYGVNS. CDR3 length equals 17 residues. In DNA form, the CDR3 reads TGTGCCAGCAGTGATCGGGCAGGGGGCGGTCTGGGCACTGAAGCTTTCTTT. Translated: CASSDRAGGGLGTEAFF. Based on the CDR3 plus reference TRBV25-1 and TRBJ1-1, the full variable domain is EADIYQTPRYLVIGTGKKITLECSQTMGHDKMYWYQQDPGMELHLIHYSYGVNSTEKGDLSSESTVSRIRTEHFPLTLESARPSHTSQYLCASSDRAGGGLGTEAFFGQGTRLTVV.

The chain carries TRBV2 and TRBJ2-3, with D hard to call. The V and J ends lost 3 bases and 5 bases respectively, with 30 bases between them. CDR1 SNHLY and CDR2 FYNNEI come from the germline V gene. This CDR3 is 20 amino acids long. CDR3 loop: CASSDPTPNRSSLAGDTQYF. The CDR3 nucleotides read TGTGCCAGCAGTGACCCGACGCCGAATAGATCTAGTTTAGCCGGAGATACGCAGTATTTT.

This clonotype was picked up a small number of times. This chain's CDR3 is CASSLAGTPRETQYF. The CDR3, as DNA: TGCGCCAGCAGCTTGGCCGGGACTCCAAGGGAGACCCAGTACTTC. V gene TRBV5-1 combines with J gene TRBJ2-5, with a possible D match to TRBD2 (6 bases). There are 15 residues in the CDR3. Trimming took 0 bases from V and 5 from J, leaving 14 bases between them. Germline values: CDR1 SGHRS, CDR2 YFSETQ. The full variable domain, its missing parts supplied by reference TRBV5-1 and TRBJ2-5, is KAGVTQTPRYLIKTRGQQVTLSCSPISGHRSVSWYQQTPGQGLQFLFEYFSETQRNKGNFPGRFSGRQFSNSRSEMNVSTLELGDSALYLCASSLAGTPRETQYFGPGTRLLVL.

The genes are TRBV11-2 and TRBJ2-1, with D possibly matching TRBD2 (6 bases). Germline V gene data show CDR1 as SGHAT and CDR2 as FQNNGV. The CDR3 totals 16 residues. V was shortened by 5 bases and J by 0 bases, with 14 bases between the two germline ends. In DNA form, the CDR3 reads TGTGCCAGCAGCCCAGGCGGGGCTGCCTCCTACAATGAGCAGTTCTTC. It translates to CASSPGGAASYNEQFF.

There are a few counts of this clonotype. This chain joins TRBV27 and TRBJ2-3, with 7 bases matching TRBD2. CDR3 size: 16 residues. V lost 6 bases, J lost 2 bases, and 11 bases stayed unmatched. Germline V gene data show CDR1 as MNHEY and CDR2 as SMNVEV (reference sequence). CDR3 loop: CASRPQRDLITDTQYF. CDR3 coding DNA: TGTGCCAGCAGACCCCAGCGGGACCTGATCACAGATACGCAGTATTTT.

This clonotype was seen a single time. CDR3 amino acids: CATSATSGGANEQFF. The CDR3 DNA sequence: TGTGCCACCAGTGCGACTAGCGGGGGGGCGAATGAGCAGTTCTTC. The genes are TRBV24-1 and TRBJ2-5, with TRBD2 matching 14 bases. Matching the DNA end better, TRBJ2-1 makes the J call doubtful. Germline CDR1 and CDR2: KGHDR and SFDVKD. CDR3 length equals 15 residues.